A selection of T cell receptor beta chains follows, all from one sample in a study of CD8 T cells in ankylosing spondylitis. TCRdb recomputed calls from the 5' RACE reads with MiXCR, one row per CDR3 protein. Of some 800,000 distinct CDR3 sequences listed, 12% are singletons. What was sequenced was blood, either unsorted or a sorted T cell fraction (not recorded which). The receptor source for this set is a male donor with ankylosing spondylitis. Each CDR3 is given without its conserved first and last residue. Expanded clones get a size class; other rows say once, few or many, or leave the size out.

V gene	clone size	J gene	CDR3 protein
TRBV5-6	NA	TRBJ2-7	AMGPGRQVQY
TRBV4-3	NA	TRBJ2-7	ASSHETLSYEQY
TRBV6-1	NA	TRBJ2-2	ASRKDKAGGWGAGELF
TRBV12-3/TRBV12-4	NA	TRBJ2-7	ASSRHPKGSYEQY
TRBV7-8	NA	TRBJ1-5	ASSSSPARSINQPQH
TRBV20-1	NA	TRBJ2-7	SALLGVDYEQY
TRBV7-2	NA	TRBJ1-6	ASSLARTDLSPLH
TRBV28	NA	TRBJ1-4	ATTLGTGNEKLF
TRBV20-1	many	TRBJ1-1	SAGGRANTEAF
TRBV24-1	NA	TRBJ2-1	ATSEASGGYNEQF
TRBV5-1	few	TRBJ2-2	ASSPGPRNTGELF
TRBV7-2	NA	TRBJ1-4	ASSLDYTSRLF
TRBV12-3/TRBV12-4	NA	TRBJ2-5	ASSPAQGMGEETQY
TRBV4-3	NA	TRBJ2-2	ASSQDDRGSNTGELF
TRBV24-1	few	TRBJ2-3	ATSDPTGPGDTQY
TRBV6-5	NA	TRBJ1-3	ASSYIPEETGNTIY
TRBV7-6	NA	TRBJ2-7	ASSSRTGSSSYEQY
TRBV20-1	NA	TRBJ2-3	SARVSAGGPDTQY